The following is a T cell receptor beta chain sequence with its context. Antigen: not known. The sample is drawn from a study of vaccination and CD4 T cells after COVID-19. The CDR3 consists of 13 residues. Per germline, CDR1 SEHNR and CDR2 FQNEAQ (reference sequence). V was shortened by 6 bases and J by 7 bases, with 10 bases between the two germline ends. Cultured CD4+ T-cell DNA underwent Oncomine TCR Beta short-read sequencing. Genomic DNA extraction was carried out from cultured CD4+ T cells. Using its own MiXCR run on the PCR reads, TCRdb lists one record per CDR3 protein. The sample comprises some 14,000 distinct CDR3 sequences, 50% to 65% of which are singletons, and 10% rests with the top ten. As for treatment: approximately 9-day PBMC culture with coronavirus spike peptide pools or control peptides (ViraFEST assay).

This specimen was CD4+ T cells from blood, cultured in vitro, taken before SARS-CoV-2 vaccination. The rearrangement uses TRBV7-9 and TRBJ1-6; tentative D call: TRBD1 (6 bases). The TCR originated in a human donor who had recovered from COVID-19. The chain's CDR3 is CASRDSGNSPLHF. CDR3 coding DNA: TGTGCCAGCAGGGACAGTGGGAATTCACCCCTCCACTTT.